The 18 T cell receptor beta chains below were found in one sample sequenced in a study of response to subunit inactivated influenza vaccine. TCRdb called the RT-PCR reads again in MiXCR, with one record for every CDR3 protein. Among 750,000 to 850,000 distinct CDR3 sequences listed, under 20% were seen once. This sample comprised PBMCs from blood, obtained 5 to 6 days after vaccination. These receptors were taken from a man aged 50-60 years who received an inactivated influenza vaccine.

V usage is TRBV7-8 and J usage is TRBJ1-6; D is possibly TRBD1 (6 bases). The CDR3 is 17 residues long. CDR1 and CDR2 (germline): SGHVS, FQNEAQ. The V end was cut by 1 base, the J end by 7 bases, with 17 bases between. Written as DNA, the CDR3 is TGTGCCAGCAGCTTAGGGTTAAGGCGCAGGGGAAATTCACCCCTCCACTTT. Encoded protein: CASSLGLRRRGNSPLHF. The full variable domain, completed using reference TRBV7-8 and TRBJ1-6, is GAGVSQSPRYKVAKRGQDVALRCDPISGHVSLFWYQQALGQGPEFLTYFQNEAQLDKSGLPSDRFFAERPEGSVSTLKIQRTQQEDSAVYLCASSLGLRRRGNSPLHFGNGTRLTVT.

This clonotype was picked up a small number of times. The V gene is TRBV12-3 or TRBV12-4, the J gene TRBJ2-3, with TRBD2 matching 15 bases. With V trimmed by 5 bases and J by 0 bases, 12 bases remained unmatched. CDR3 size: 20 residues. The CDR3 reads CASSGSGTSGGYYSTDTQYF. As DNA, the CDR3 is TGTGCCAGCAGTGGATCCGGGACTAGCGGGGGGTATTATAGCACAGATACGCAGTATTTT.

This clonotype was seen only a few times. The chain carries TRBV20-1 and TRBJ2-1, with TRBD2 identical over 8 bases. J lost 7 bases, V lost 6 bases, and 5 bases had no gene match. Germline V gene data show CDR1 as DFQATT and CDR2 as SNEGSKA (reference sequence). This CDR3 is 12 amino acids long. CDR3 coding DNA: TGCAGTGCCGGACTAGCCGGTAATGAGCAGTTCTTC. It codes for CSAGLAGNEQFF.

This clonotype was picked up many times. The CDR3 sequence: CATSRDGGTTDTQYF. The CDR3, as DNA: TGTGCCACCAGCAGAGATGGGGGGACGACAGATACGCAGTATTTT. V is TRBV15 and J is TRBJ2-3, with TRBD2 as a possible D gene (6 bases). The CDR3 totals 15 residues. With 0 bases removed from V and 3 bases from J, the gap between germline ends came to 10 bases. CDR1 is LNHNV, CDR2 YYDKDF, per germline (reference sequence). Full variable domain (remainder filled in from reference TRBV15 and TRBJ2-3): DAMVIQNPRYQVTQFGKPVTLSCSQTLNHNVMYWYQQKSSQAPKLLFHYYDKDFNNEADTPDNFQSRRPNTSFCFLDIRSPGLGDTAMYLCATSRDGGTTDTQYFGPGTRLTVL.

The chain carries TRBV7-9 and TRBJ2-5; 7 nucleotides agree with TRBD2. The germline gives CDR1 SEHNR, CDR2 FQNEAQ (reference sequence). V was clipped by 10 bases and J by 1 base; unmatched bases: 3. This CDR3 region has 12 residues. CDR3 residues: CATAGAQETQYF. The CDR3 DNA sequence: TGTGCCACCGCGGGAGCCCAAGAGACCCAGTACTTC. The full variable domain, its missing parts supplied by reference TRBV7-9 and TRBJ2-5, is DTGVSQNPRHKITKRGQNVTFRCDPISEHNRLYWYRQTLGQGPEFLTYFQNEAQLEKSRLLSDRFSAERPKGSFSTLEIQRTEQGDSAMYLCATAGAQETQYFGPGTRLLVL.

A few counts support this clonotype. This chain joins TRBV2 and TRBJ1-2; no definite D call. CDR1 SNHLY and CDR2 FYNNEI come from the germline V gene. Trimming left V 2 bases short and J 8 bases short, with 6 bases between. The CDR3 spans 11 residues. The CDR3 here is CASSERVGYTF. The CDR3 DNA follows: TGTGCCAGCAGTGAAAGGGTCGGCTACACCTTC.

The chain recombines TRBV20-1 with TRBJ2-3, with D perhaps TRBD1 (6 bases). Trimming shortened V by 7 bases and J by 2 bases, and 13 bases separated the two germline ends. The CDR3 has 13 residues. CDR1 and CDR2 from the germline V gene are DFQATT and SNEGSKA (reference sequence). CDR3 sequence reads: CSVSQGITDTQYF. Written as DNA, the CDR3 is TGCAGTGTTTCCCAGGGGATCACAGATACGCAGTATTTT.

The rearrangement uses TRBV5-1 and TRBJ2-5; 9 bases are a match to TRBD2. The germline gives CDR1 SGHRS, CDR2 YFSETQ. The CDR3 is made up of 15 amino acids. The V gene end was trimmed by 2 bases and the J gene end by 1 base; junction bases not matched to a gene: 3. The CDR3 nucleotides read TGCGCCAGCAGCTTCTCGCGGGGGGGCCAAGAGACCCAGTACTTC. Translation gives CASSFSRGGQETQYF.

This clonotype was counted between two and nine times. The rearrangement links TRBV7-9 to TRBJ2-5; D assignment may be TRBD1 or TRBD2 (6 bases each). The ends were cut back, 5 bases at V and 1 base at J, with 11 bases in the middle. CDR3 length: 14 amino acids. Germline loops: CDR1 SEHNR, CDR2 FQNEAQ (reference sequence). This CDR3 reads CASSISGAQETQYF. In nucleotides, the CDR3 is TGTGCCAGCAGCATATCGGGGGCCCAAGAGACCCAGTACTTC.

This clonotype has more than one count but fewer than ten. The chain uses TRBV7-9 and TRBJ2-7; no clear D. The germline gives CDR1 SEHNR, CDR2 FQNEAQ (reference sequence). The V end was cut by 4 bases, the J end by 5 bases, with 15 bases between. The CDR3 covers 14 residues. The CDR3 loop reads CASSSGPLADEQYF. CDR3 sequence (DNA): TGTGCCAGCAGCTCCGGTCCTTTAGCCGACGAGCAGTACTTC. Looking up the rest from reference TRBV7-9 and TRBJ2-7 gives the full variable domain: DTGVSQNPRHKITKRGQNVTFRCDPISEHNRLYWYRQTLGQGPEFLTYFQNEAQLEKSRLLSDRFSAERPKGSFSTLEIQRTEQGDSAMYLCASSSGPLADEQYFGPGTRLTVT.

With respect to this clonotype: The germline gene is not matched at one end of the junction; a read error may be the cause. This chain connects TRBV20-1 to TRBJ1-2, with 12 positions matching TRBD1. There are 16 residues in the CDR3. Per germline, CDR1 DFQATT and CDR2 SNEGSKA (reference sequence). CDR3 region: CSAERGQGAGSYGYAF. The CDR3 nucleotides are TGCAGTGCCGAGAGGGGACAGGGGGCGGGAAGCTATGGCTACGCCTTC.

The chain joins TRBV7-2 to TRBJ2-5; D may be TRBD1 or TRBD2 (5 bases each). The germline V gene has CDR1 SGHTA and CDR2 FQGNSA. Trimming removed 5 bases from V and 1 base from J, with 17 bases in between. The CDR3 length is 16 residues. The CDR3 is CASSTGPPLIQETQYF. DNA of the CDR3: TGTGCCAGCAGCACGGGACCTCCCCTGATCCAAGAGACCCAGTACTTC.

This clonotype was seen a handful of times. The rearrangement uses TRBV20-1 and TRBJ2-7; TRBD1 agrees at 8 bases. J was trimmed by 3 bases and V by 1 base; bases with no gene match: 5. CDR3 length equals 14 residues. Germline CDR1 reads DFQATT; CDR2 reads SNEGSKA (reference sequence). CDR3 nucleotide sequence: TGCAGTGCTAGAGGAGTACAGGGGGGCTACGAGCAGTACTTC. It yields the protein CSARGVQGGYEQYF.

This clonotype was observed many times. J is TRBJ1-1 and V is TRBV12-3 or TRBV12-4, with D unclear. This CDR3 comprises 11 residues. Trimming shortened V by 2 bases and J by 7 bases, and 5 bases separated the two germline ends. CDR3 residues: CASSLRNEAFF. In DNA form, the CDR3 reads TGTGCCAGCAGTTTACGGAATGAAGCTTTCTTT.

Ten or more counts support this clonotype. The CDR3: CASSRQRGTGELFF. For the CDR3, the DNA is TGTGCCAGCAGCCGGCAGCGGGGCACCGGGGAGCTGTTTTTT. The chain is built from TRBV6-4 and TRBJ2-2; TRBD2 agrees at 7 bases. Germline V gene lookup returns CDR1 MRHNA and CDR2 SNTAGT. This CDR3 contains 14 residues. Unmatched junction bases numbered 5, after V lost 6 bases and J lost 4 bases.

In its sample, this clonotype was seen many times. The CDR3 protein is CASSFLGEQYF. CDR3 DNA: TGTGCCAGCAGCTTTTTAGGTGAGCAGTACTTC. The chain couples TRBV5-6 to TRBJ2-7; D uncertain. CDR1 SGHDT and CDR2 YYEEEE come from the germline V gene. CDR3 size: 11 residues. The V and J ends lost 2 bases and 7 bases respectively, with 7 bases between them.

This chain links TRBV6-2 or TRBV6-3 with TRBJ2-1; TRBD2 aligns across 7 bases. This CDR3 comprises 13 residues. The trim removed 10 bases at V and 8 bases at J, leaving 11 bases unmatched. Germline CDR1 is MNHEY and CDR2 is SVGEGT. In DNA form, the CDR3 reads TGTGCCACCTACGGGCTAGCGGAAGATGAGCAGTTCTTC. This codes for CATYGLAEDEQFF.

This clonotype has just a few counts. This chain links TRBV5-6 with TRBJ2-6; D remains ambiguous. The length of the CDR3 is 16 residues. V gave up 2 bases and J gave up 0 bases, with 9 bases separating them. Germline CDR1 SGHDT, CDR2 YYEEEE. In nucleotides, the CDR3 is TGTGCCAGCAGCTTCGAAGTGAGCTCTGGGGCCAACGTCCTGACTTTC. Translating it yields CASSFEVSSGANVLTF.